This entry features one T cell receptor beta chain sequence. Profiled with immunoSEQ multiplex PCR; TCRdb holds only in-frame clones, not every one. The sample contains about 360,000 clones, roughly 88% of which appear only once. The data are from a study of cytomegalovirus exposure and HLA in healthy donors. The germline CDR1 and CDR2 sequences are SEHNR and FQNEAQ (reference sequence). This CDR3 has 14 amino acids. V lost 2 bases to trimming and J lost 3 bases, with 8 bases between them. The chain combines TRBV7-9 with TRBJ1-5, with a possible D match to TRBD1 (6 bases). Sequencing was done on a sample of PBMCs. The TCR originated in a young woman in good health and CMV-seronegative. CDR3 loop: CASSLRTDNQPQHF. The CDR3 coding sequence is TGTGCCAGCAGCTTACGGACAGACAATCAGCCCCAGCATTTT.